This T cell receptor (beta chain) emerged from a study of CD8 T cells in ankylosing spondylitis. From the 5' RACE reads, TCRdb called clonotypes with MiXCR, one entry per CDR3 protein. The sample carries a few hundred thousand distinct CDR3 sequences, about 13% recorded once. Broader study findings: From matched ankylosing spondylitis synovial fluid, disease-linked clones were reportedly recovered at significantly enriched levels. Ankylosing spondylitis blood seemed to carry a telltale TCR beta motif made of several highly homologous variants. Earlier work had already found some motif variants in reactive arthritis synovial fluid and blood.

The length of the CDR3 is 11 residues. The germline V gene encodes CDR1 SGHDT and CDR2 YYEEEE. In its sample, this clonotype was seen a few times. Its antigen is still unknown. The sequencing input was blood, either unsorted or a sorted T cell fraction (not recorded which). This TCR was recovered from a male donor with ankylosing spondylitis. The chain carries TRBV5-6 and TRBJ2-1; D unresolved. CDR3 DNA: TGTGCTGCAGGCTCCTACAATGAGCAGTTCTTC. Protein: CAAGSYNEQFF. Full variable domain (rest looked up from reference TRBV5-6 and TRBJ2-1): DAGVTQSPTHLIKTRGQQVTLRCSPKSGHDTVSWYQQALGQGPQFIFQYYEEEERQRGNFPDRFSGHQFPNYSSELNVNALLLGDSALYLCAAGSYNEQFFGPGTRLTVL.